A selection of T cell receptor beta chains follows, all from one sample in a study of T cells in Graves' hyperthyroidism and ophthalmopathy. MiXCR was run by TCRdb on the multiplex PCR reads, yielding one entry per CDR3 protein. The sample shows some 370,000 distinct CDR3 sequences, 15% to 20% of them seen only once. The sequenced sample consisted of blood. The receptors shown here come from a woman aged 25-40 years with Graves' hyperthyroidism that later progressed to Graves' ophthalmopathy. CDR3s include the opening cysteine and the closing phenylalanine or tryptophan. The D gene is left open where the match is weak. Rows give clone size only sometimes, using once, few, many, or a class for an expanded clone.

abundance,v_gene,d_gene,j_gene,CDR3aa,CDR3nt
-,TRBV2,-,TRBJ2-6,CASTAGASGANVLTF,TGTGCCAGCACGGCAGGGGCCTCTGGGGCCAACGTCCTGACTTTC
many,TRBV5-1,-,TRBJ1-2,CASSFAPELYGYTF,TGCGCCAGCAGCTTCGCCCCGGAGCTCTATGGCTACACCTTC
many,TRBV27,TRBD1,TRBJ2-6,CASSETGTGISWGANVLTF,TGTGCCAGCAGTGAAACCGGGACAGGGATATCGTGGGGGGCCAACGTCCTGACTTTC
-,TRBV30,-,TRBJ2-2,CAWSDNTGELFF,TGTGCCTGGAGTGATAACACCGGGGAGCTGTTTTTT
-,TRBV11-3,-,TRBJ2-1,CASSLTVYNEQFF,TGTGCCAGCAGCTTGACAGTCTACAATGAGCAGTTCTTC
many,TRBV30,-,TRBJ1-1,CAWILSANTEAFF,TGTGCCTGGATACTTTCAGCGAACACTGAAGCTTTCTTT
-,TRBV12-3/TRBV12-4,TRBD1,TRBJ1-1,CASSLRDRAFF,TGTGCCAGCAGTTTAAGGGACAGAGCTTTCTTT
few,TRBV19,-,TRBJ2-1,CASSIDDGNEQFF,TGTGCCAGTAGTATAGATGACGGCAATGAGCAGTTCTTC
many,TRBV6-1,TRBD1,TRBJ2-5,CASSFEGQGGETQYF,TGTGCCAGCAGCTTCGAGGGACAGGGGGGAGAGACCCAGTACTTC
-,TRBV7-9,-,TRBJ1-1,CASSLLGGANTEAFF,TGTGCCAGCAGCTTACTCGGGGGGGCGAACACTGAAGCTTTCTTT
many,TRBV5-1,TRBD1,TRBJ1-5,CASSWGTGEDQPQHF,TGCGCCAGCAGCTGGGGGACAGGGGAGGATCAGCCCCAGCATTTT
many,TRBV9,-,TRBJ2-5,CASSVEAGAGETQYF,TGTGCCAGCAGCGTAGAGGCGGGGGCTGGGGAGACCCAGTACTTC
many,TRBV27,TRBD1,TRBJ1-5,CASSLYGGQGGRNNQPQHF,TGTGCCAGCAGTTTATACGGCGGACAGGGGGGACGAAACAATCAGCCCCAGCATTTT
many,TRBV12-3/TRBV12-4,-,TRBJ1-1,CASRNWGTEAFF,TGTGCCAGCAGGAACTGGGGCACTGAAGCTTTCTTT
many,TRBV18,-,TRBJ2-1,CASSRYTEQFF,TGTGCCAGCTCAAGATACACTGAGCAGTTCTTC
many,TRBV5-1,TRBD1,TRBJ2-1,CASSLAYRGRYNEQFF,TGCGCCAGCAGCTTGGCTTACAGGGGGCGATACAATGAGCAGTTCTTC
-,TRBV18,-,TRBJ2-2,CASRGRGESNTGELFF,TGTGCCAGCCGGGGCCGGGGCGAGTCGAACACCGGGGAGCTGTTTTTT
-,TRBV9,-,TRBJ2-2,CASSPWSAVGHGELFF,TGTGCCAGCAGCCCCTGGTCTGCCGTGGGTCACGGGGAGCTGTTTTTT
-,TRBV15,TRBD1,TRBJ1-4,CATGRPTGEGNEKLFF,TGTGCCACCGGCAGACCAACAGGGGAAGGAAATGAAAAACTGTTTTTT
many,TRBV12-3/TRBV12-4,-,TRBJ1-2,CASSFGLSPIYGYTF,TGTGCCAGCAGTTTCGGCCTTAGCCCAATCTATGGCTACACCTTC
many,TRBV2,-,TRBJ2-7,CASRQVEGLYEQYF,TGTGCCAGCAGGCAAGTAGAGGGACTTTACGAGCAGTACTTC
many,TRBV12-5,TRBD1,TRBJ2-1,CASDQTGLYTAQQFF,TGTGCTAGTGACCAGACAGGGCTTTATACGGCTCAGCAGTTCTTC
few,TRBV6-6,-,TRBJ2-1,CASSYSSTDNEQFF,TGTGCCAGCAGTTACTCGTCCACCGACAATGAGCAGTTCTTC
-,TRBV28,-,TRBJ2-1,CAVGTGNEQFF,TGTGCCGTTGGAACGGGGAATGAGCAGTTCTTC
many,TRBV2,-,TRBJ1-1,CASSAGGGISYTEAFF,TGTGCCAGCAGTGCGGGGGGTGGCATAAGTTACACTGAAGCTTTCTTT
-,TRBV2,-,TRBJ1-5,CASSETAIQPQHF,TGTGCCAGCAGTGAGACAGCAATACAGCCCCAGCATTTT
once,TRBV10-1,TRBD1,TRBJ2-3,CASSEDRAGTQYF,TGCGCCAGCAGTGAGGACAGGGCGGGTACGCAGTATTTT
once,TRBV3-1,-,TRBJ2-2,CASSQVYTGELFF,TGTGCCAGCAGCCAAGTGTACACCGGGGAGCTGTTTTTT
many,TRBV28,-,TRBJ2-2,CASSFPLGPGELFF,TGTGCCAGCAGTTTTCCTTTGGGTCCCGGGGAGCTGTTTTTT
few,TRBV20-1,-,TRBJ1-4,CSARDPLGSTNEKLFF,TGCAGTGCTAGAGATCCATTGGGGTCAACTAATGAAAAACTGTTTTTT
many,TRBV10-3,TRBD2,TRBJ2-1,CAISESLPGGDNEQFF,TGTGCCATCAGTGAGTCTCTCCCGGGGGGAGACAATGAGCAGTTCTTC
-,TRBV20-1,TRBD2,TRBJ2-7,CSARTSGGGDSYEQYF,TGCAGTGCTCGGACTAGCGGAGGGGGCGACTCCTACGAGCAGTACTTC
-,TRBV3-1,TRBD1,TRBJ2-7,CASSQWTGPGKEYF,TGTGCCAGCAGCCAATGGACAGGGCCCGGGAAGGAGTACTTC
many,TRBV10-3,-,TRBJ2-1,CATIQPTGHNNEQFF,TGTGCCACCATTCAGCCGACAGGCCATAACAATGAGCAGTTCTTC
many,TRBV19,TRBD2,TRBJ2-1,CASSDSGTSVNEQFF,TGTGCCAGTAGTGATTCCGGGACTAGTGTCAATGAGCAGTTCTTC
many,TRBV6-6,-,TRBJ1-4,CASSYSVEGGGEKLFF,TGTGCCAGCAGTTACTCTGTAGAGGGGGGAGGTGAAAAACTGTTTTTT
-,TRBV5-1,-,TRBJ2-1,CASSLAMVGYSGNNEQFF,TGCGCCAGCAGCTTGGCCATGGTCGGGTATTCAGGAAACAATGAGCAGTTCTTC